The clone carrying this T cell receptor beta chain appeared a single time. Trimming took off 2 bases at V and 3 bases at J, with 8 bases between the two ends. The CDR3 totals 14 residues. The germline V gene encodes CDR1 LNHDA and CDR2 SQIVND (reference sequence). Here immunoSEQ multiplex PCR was the method, and the copy in TCRdb shows in-frame clones only, minus some. This sample has approximately 43,000 clones, with about 90% found just once. This sample is part of a study of T cell changes during pregnancy in multiple sclerosis. Sequencing used CD8+ T cells from peripheral blood mononuclear cells, obtained in the first trimester of pregnancy. This rearrangement joins TRBV19 to TRBJ2-1; D remains ambiguous. The source is a female donor with multiple sclerosis, enrolled in a pregnancy study. CDR3 sequence (DNA): TGTGCCAGTAGTATAAACAGCTTCTACAATGAGCAGTTCTTC. Translating it yields CASSINSFYNEQFF. Filled out from reference TRBV19 and TRBJ2-1, the complete variable domain reads DGGITQSPKYLFRKEGQNVTLSCEQNLNHDAMYWYRQDPGQGLRLIYYSQIVNDFQKGDIAEGYSVSREKKESFPLTVTSAQKNPTAFYLCASSINSFYNEQFFGPGTRLTVL.